This TCR beta chain stems from a study of blood T cell repertoires in COVID-19. At the level of the study: The United States, Italy and Spain provided the acute and convalescent COVID-19 samples. T cells, B-cell-depleted T cells, or PBMCs provided the cDNA or gDNA that served as material.

Authors' analysis steps: Reference gene primers were amplified, and this amplification served to estimate nucleated cell counts. TCRdb keeps only in-frame clones here, not all; method: immunoSEQ multiplex PCR. That table furnishes V, J and clone size, whereas the DNA furnished D and trimming. This table has about 35,000 clones, more than 70% appearing once. The germline CDR1 and CDR2 sequences are SGHVS and FQNEAQ. The V end lost 6 bases, the J end lost 10 bases, and 13 bases lay between the germline ends. This CDR3 is built from 13 residues. The sample taken for sequencing was peripheral blood. The TCR comes from a man aged 55-75 years with active or convalescent COVID-19. V gene TRBV7-8 combines with J gene TRBJ1-6; D is unclear. CDR3 nucleotides: TGTGCCAGCAGATTGGCAGGATGGTCACCCCTCCACTTT. It specifies CASRLAGWSPLHF.